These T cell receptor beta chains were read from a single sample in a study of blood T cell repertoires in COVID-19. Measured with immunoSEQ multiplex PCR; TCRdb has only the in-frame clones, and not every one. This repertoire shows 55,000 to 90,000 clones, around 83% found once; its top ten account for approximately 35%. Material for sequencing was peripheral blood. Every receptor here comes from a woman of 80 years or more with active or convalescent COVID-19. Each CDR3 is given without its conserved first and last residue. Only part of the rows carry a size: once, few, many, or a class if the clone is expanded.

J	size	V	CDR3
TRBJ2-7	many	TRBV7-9	ASRGQARYYEQY
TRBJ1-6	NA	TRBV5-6	ASSLRGSGTGYSPLH
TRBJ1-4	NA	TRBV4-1	ASSQDIAGKRAEKLF
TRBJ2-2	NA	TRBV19	ASRSGTGVFYTGELF
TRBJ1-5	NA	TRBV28	ASSLEQGGGAQH
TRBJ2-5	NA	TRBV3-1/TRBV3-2	ASSQGRGGHETQY
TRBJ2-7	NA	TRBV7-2	ASSRDTYYEQY
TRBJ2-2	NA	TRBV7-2	ASSLKLAGAAGELF
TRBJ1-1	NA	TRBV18	ASSQEVGTEAF
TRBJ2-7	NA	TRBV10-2	ASSESGTVSYEQY
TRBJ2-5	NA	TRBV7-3	ASSPGLAEETQY
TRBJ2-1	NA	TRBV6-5	ASFPRPAIRNEQF
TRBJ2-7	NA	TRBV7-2	ASSPRLAGTYEQY
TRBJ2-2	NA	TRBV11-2	ASSRGNTGELF
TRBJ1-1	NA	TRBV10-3	AISRQGEYTEAF
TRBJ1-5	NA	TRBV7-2	ASRDRGGSNQPQH
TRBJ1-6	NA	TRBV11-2	ASSLVGYSPLH
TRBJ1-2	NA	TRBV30	AWDRDRRYGYT
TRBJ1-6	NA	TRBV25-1	ASTRTGADSPLH
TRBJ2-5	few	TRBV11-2	ASSPGETQY
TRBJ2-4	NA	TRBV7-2	ASSSRGLAKNIQY
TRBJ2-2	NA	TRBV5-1	ASSLVAVGNTGELF
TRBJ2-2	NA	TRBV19	ASSPTGPGELF
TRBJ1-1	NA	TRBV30	AWSVRGTYVSDTEAF
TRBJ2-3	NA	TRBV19	ASSIGGRDTDTQY
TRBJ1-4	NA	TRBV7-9	ASSLSRAGGEKLF
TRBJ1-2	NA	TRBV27	ASRQDRGRNYGYT
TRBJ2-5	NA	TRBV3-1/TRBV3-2	ASEGRDKQETQY
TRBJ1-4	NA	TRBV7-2	ASSLTRVSGLGSEKLF
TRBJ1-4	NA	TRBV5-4	ASSLDRGNEKLF
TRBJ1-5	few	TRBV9	ASSVEGQSLINQPQH
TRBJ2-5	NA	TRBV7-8	ASSSVPGLAGGMGETQY
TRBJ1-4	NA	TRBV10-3	AMGSGPGEKLF
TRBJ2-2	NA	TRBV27	ASSTQGTGELF
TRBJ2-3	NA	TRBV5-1	ASSFLGQGSTDTQY
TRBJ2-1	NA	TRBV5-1	ASNRRGDNEQF
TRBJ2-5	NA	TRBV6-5	ASSLAGEFDWTQY
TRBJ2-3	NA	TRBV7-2	ASSLVLRGGGSAQY
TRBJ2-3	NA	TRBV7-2	ASSLALSQATQY
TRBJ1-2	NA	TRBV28	ASIPRDRDGGYT
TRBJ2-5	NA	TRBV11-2	ASSSYRDETQY
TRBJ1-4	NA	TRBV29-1	SVVWGGNEKLF
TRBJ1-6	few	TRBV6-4	ASSDSGTGNSPLH
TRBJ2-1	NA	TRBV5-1	ASRGEGEQF
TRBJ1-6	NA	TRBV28	ASIPGQGGSPLH
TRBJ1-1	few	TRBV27	ASCLQGNTEAF
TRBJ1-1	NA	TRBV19	ASSPVTGNTEAF
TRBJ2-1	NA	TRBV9	ASKGSGGRCYNEQF
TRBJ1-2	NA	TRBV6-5	ASSYRGTGGNGYT
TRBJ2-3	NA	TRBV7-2	ASSRFGTSGGASTDTQY
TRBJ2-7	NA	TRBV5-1	ASSYHKVVGISSYEQY
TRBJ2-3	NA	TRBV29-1	SVERLAGVNTQY
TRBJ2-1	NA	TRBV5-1	ASRWDTYSYNEQF
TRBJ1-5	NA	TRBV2	ASSEEGTGGRVQPQH
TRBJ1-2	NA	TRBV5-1	ASSPKTEARVYGYT